This TCR beta chain was recovered during a study of blood T cell repertoires in COVID-19. Across the whole study: The study drew acute and convalescent COVID-19 samples from the United States, Italy and Spain. In each case, the material was cDNA or gDNA derived from T cells, B-cell-depleted T cells, or PBMCs.

This CDR3 is built from 15 residues. Trimming at V came to 6 bases and at J to 7 bases, leaving 11 bases not matched to a gene. Germline loops: CDR1 MDHEN, CDR2 SYDVKM. Per the authors' pipeline: Amplification of reference gene primers provided the estimated nucleated cell counts. Using immunoSEQ multiplex PCR, the repertoire was profiled, and TCRdb retains in-frame clones only, with some absent. V and J calls and clone size are given by that table; D and trimming were obtained from the DNA. The table records some 240,000 clones, about four fifths of them present only once. The genes are TRBV28 and TRBJ1-5, with 8 positions matching TRBD1. Sequenced: peripheral blood. The sequence derives from a woman aged 80 or over with acute or convalescent COVID-19. CDR3: CASSLVVRGHQPQHF. The CDR3 nucleotides are TGTGCCAGCAGCTTAGTTGTCAGGGGGCACCAGCCCCAGCATTTT.